The 18 T cell receptor beta chains reported below all come from one sample, sequenced in a study of cytomegalovirus exposure and HLA in healthy donors. A multiplex PCR was run with 60 Vbeta primers and 13 Jbeta primers. Method: immunoSEQ multiplex PCR; TCRdb's copy keeps in-frame clones and lacks some. The profile covers fewer than 300,000 clones, with roughly 89% appearing a single time and 3.5% to 4% taken by the ten largest. Sequencing input: PBMCs. The origin of the receptors is a man in his forties or fifties in good health and CMV-seropositive.

V gene TRBV7-8 combines with J gene TRBJ1-5; 9 bases map to TRBD1. V shed 5 bases, J shed 4 bases, and the junction held 3 bases outside the gene matches. The CDR3 runs 14 residues. Germline CDR1 and CDR2: SGHVS and FQNEAQ. The CDR3 DNA is TGTGCCAGCAGCCCTGGACAGGGGAATCAGCCCCAGCATTTT. Translating it yields CASSPGQGNQPQHF.

This chain links TRBV29-1 with TRBJ1-3, with 7 bases lining up with TRBD1. Germline V lookup: CDR1 SQVTM, CDR2 ANQGSEA. CDR3 length: 14 amino acids. The J segment lost 4 bases and the V segment lost 6 bases, leaving 9 bases of the junction unmatched. In DNA, the CDR3 is TGCAGCGTCTTCACAGGGGTTTCAGGAAACACCATATATTTT. Amino acids: CSVFTGVSGNTIYF.

The chain combines TRBV19 with TRBJ1-5; tentatively, D is TRBD1 (5 bases). V lost 7 bases and J lost 5, with 9 bases in between. CDR1 and CDR2 from the germline V gene are LNHDA and SQIVND (reference sequence). This CDR3 region has 12 residues. The CDR3 DNA sequence: TGTGCCAGTATCGGCAGGGATCAGCCCCAGCATTTT. It translates to CASIGRDQPQHF.

This chain joins TRBV28 and TRBJ2-5, with D possibly being TRBD1 (6 bases). Trimming stripped 6 bases from V and 7 bases from J, with 18 bases between. Germline lookup yields CDR1 MDHEN and CDR2 SYDVKM. There are 14 residues in the CDR3. CDR3 nucleotide sequence: TGTGCCAGCAGCTCCCAGACAGGCTCGTGGACCCAGTACTTC. It encodes CASSSQTGSWTQYF.

The V call is TRBV5-4, the J call TRBJ2-3, with TRBD2 identical over 8 bases. The V gene end was trimmed by 4 bases and the J gene end by 2 bases; junction bases not matched to a gene: 9. The CDR3 has 16 amino acids. The V gene's germline CDR1 is SGHNT and CDR2 YYREEE (reference sequence). Here the CDR3 DNA reads TGTGCCAGCAGCCCCACGGGGGGGGAATCCACAGATACGCAGTATTTT. Its protein product is CASSPTGGESTDTQYF.

This clone has a handful of counts. This sequence joins TRBV7-3 and TRBJ2-1; D might be TRBD2 (6 bases). In germline, CDR1 is SGHTA, CDR2 FQGTGA. Deletions cut 5 bases from V and 12 bases from J, with 14 bases between. This CDR3 region has 12 residues. CDR3 DNA: TGTGCCAGCAGCGCCCGCGGGATAACGCAGTTCTTC. Translation gives CASSARGITQFF.

The J gene is TRBJ2-7, the V gene TRBV15; tentative D call: TRBD1 (5 bases). Between the trimmed V and J ends, which lost 0 bases and 0 bases, there was a span of 9 bases. The CDR3 length is 15 residues. Germline-derived CDR1 and CDR2 are LNHNV and YYDKDF (reference sequence). This CDR3 reads CATSREGDFSYEQYF. CDR3 DNA: TGTGCCACCAGCAGAGAAGGGGATTTCTCCTACGAGCAGTACTTC. Full variable domain (rest looked up from reference TRBV15 and TRBJ2-7): DAMVIQNPRYQVTQFGKPVTLSCSQTLNHNVMYWYQQKSSQAPKLLFHYYDKDFNNEADTPDNFQSRRPNTSFCFLDIRSPGLGDTAMYLCATSREGDFSYEQYFGPGTRLTVT.

The rearrangement uses TRBV7-6 and TRBJ2-1, with unresolved D. This CDR3 comprises 15 residues. Germline V gene lookup returns CDR1 SGHVS and CDR2 FNYEAQ. The germline V and J ends were trimmed by 5 bases and 1 base, with 12 bases remaining between them. The CDR3: CASSPGWRSYNEQFF. CDR3 sequence (DNA): TGTGCCAGCAGCCCCGGGTGGAGATCCTACAATGAGCAGTTCTTC.

V is TRBV19 and J is TRBJ2-3; 7 bases fit TRBD1. Germline assignment: CDR1 LNHDA and CDR2 SQIVND (reference sequence). The V and J ends lost 2 bases and 2 bases, in that order; junction bases with no gene match: 7. CDR3 length: 16 residues. CDR3 DNA sequence: TGTGCCAGTAGTATACGGCCGGGACAGCTCACAGATACGCAGTATTTT. This encodes CASSIRPGQLTDTQYF.

This clone was counted between two and nine times. The chain uses TRBV28 and TRBJ2-2; 8 positions match TRBD2. The J segment lost 5 bases and the V segment lost 5 bases, leaving 13 bases of the junction unmatched. CDR1 MDHEN and CDR2 SYDVKM come from the germline V gene. The CDR3 runs 17 residues. Here the CDR3 reads CASSPTSWREVTGELFF. The CDR3 DNA reads TGTGCCAGCAGTCCCACTTCCTGGCGGGAGGTAACCGGGGAGCTGTTTTTT. Complete variable domain (other parts from reference TRBV28 and TRBJ2-2): DVKVTQSSRYLVKRTGEKVFLECVQDMDHENMFWYRQDPGLGLRLIYFSYDVKMKEKGDIPEGYSVSREKKERFSLILESASTNQTSMYLCASSPTSWREVTGELFFGEGSRLTVL.

The gene calls are TRBV28 and TRBJ2-1; D is perhaps TRBD2 (5 bases). Between the trimmed V and J ends, which lost 4 bases and 7 bases, there was a span of 14 bases. The CDR3 is 14 residues long. CDR1 and CDR2 from the germline V gene are MDHEN and SYDVKM. The CDR3, as DNA: TGTGCCAGCAGTTCCTGGAGGCGGGCAAATGAGCAGTTCTTC. It translates to CASSSWRRANEQFF. Filled out from reference TRBV28 and TRBJ2-1, the complete variable domain reads DVKVTQSSRYLVKRTGEKVFLECVQDMDHENMFWYRQDPGLGLRLIYFSYDVKMKEKGDIPEGYSVSREKKERFSLILESASTNQTSMYLCASSSWRRANEQFFGPGTRLTVL.

The chain combines TRBV4-1 with TRBJ2-3; 12 bases match TRBD2. Germline CDR1 reads MGHRA; CDR2 reads YSYEKL. V was pared by 0 bases and J by 3 bases, with 4 bases of the junction left unmatched. CDR3 length: 17 amino acids. The chain's CDR3 is CASSQEASGRATDTQYF. CDR3 DNA: TGCGCCAGCAGCCAAGAGGCTAGCGGGAGGGCAACAGATACGCAGTATTTT.

The chain links TRBV10-1 to TRBJ2-1; 8 nucleotides match TRBD2. The CDR3 sequence is 16 residues long. V shed 4 bases, J shed 1 base, and the junction held 6 bases outside the gene matches. Germline CDR1 reads WNHNN; CDR2 reads SYGVQD (reference sequence). The CDR3 here is CASSASGLSSYNEQFF. CDR3 DNA: TGCGCCAGCAGTGCTAGCGGGCTATCGTCCTACAATGAGCAGTTCTTC.

This clone was picked up a small number of times. The V gene is TRBV29-1, the J gene TRBJ2-4; 8 bases align to TRBD2. After removal of 7 bases from V and 1 base from J, the junction contained 6 bases not matched to a gene. There are 14 residues in the CDR3. Per the germline V gene, CDR1 is SQVTM and CDR2 is ANQGSEA. CDR3 nucleotide sequence: TGCAGCGCCCGAGCGGGGGAGGCCAAAAACATTCAGTACTTC. This gives the protein CSARAGEAKNIQYF.

This chain joins TRBV4-1 and TRBJ2-3; 7 positions match TRBD2. Germline V gene data show CDR1 as MGHRA and CDR2 as YSYEKL. Trimming took 0 bases from V and 5 from J; bases not matched to a gene: 5. CDR3 size: 15 residues. The CDR3 DNA reads TGCGCCAGCAGCCAAGAAGAGACGGGAGGAGATACGCAGTATTTT. It encodes CASSQEETGGDTQYF.

This chain uses TRBV5-1 with TRBJ2-6; D gene unclear. V was pared by 5 bases and J by 0 bases, with 15 bases between. Per the germline V gene, CDR1 is SGHRS and CDR2 is YFSETQ. The CDR3 loop spans 17 amino acids. The CDR3 loop is CASSAVASNSGANVLTF. The CDR3 DNA is TGCGCCAGCAGTGCAGTCGCCTCAAACTCTGGGGCCAACGTCCTGACTTTC.

The chain uses TRBV30 and TRBJ2-7, with D possibly TRBD1 on 5 matching bases. The V gene lost 1 base and the J gene lost 2 bases, with 9 bases spanning the gap. The CDR3 consists of 13 residues. Germline CDR1 reads GTSNPN; CDR2 reads SVGIG (reference sequence). The CDR3 DNA follows: TGTGCCTGGAGTGCCAGACAGACCTACGAGCAGTACTTC. Its protein product is CAWSARQTYEQYF.

The chain joins TRBV27 to TRBJ1-1; 7 bases are shared with TRBD1. The CDR3 spans 13 residues. CDR1 and CDR2 (germline): MNHEY, SMNVEV (reference sequence). The trim removed 2 bases at V and 10 bases at J, leaving 7 bases unmatched. The CDR3 loop is CASSLRSGGGAFF. As DNA, the CDR3 is TGTGCCAGCAGTTTAAGGTCAGGGGGAGGAGCTTTCTTT.